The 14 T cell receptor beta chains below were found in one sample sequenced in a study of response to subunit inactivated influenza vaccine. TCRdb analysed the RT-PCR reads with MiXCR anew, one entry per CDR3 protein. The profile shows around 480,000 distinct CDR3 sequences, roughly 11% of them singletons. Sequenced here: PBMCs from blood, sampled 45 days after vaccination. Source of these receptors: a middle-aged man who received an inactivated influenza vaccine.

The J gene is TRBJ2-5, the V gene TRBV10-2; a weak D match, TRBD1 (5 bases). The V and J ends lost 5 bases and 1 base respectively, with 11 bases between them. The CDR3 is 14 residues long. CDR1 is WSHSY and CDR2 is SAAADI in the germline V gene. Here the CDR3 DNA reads TGCGCCAGCAGTACAGGACGTACCCAAGAGACCCAGTACTTC. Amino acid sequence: CASSTGRTQETQYF.

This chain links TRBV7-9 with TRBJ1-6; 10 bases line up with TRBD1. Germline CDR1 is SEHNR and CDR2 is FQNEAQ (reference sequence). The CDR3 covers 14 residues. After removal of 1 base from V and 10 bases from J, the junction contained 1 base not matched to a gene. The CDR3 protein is CASSLGDRGSPLHF. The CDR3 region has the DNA TGTGCCAGCAGCTTAGGGGACAGGGGATCACCCCTCCACTTT.

The CDR3 DNA reads as TGTGCCAGCACTACCCAACAGGGTATCAACGGCTACACCTTC. This translates into CASTTQQGINGYTF. This chain uses TRBV28 with TRBJ1-2; a possible D gene is TRBD1 (6 bases). Trimming removed 7 bases at V and 8 bases at J, with 20 bases between. This CDR3 has 14 amino acids. Germline V gives CDR1 MDHEN, CDR2 SYDVKM.

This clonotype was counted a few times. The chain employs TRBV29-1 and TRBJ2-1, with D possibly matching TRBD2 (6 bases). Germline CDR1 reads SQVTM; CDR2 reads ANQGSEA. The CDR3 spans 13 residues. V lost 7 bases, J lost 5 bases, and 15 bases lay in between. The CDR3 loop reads CSAHGSRHNEQFF. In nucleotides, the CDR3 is TGCAGCGCCCACGGGAGTCGGCACAATGAGCAGTTCTTC.

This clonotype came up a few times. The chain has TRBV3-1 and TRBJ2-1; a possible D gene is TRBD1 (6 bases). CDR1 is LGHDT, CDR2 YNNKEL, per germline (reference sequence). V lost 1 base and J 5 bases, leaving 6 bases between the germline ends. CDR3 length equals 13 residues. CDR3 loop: CASSQAGDNEQFF. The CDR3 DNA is TGTGCCAGCAGCCAAGCAGGGGACAATGAGCAGTTCTTC.

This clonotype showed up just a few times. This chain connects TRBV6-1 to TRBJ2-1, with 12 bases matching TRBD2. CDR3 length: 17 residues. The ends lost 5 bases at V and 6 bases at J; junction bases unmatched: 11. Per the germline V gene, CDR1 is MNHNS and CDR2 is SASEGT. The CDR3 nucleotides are TGTGCCAGCAGTCGAACCAGGACTAGCGGGACCCCCAATGAGCAGTTCTTC. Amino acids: CASSRTRTSGTPNEQFF.

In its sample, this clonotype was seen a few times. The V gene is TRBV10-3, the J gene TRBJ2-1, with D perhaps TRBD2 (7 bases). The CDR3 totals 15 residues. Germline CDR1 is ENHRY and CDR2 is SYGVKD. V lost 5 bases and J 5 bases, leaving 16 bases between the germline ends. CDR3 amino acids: CAISSTGGSNNEQFF. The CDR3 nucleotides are TGTGCCATCAGTTCAACGGGGGGCTCGAACAATGAGCAGTTCTTC.

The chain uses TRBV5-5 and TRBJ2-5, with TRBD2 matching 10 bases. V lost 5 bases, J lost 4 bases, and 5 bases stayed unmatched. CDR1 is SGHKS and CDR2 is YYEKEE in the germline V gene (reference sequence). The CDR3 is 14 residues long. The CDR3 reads CASRSGTSVETQYF. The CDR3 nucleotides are TGTGCCAGCAGATCCGGGACTAGCGTAGAGACCCAGTACTTC. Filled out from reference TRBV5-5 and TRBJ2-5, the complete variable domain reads DAGVTQSPTHLIKTRGQQVTLRCSPISGHKSVSWYQQVLGQGPQFIFQYYEKEERGRGNFPDRFSARQFPNYSSELNVNALLLGDSALYLCASRSGTSVETQYFGPGTRLLVL.

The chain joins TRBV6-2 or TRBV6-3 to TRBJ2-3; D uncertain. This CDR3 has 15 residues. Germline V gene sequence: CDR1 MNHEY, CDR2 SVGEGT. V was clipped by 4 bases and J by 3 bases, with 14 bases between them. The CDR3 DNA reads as TGTGCCAGCAGTTCCTCGGGCGGTGCAACAGATACGCAGTATTTT. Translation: CASSSSGGATDTQYF.

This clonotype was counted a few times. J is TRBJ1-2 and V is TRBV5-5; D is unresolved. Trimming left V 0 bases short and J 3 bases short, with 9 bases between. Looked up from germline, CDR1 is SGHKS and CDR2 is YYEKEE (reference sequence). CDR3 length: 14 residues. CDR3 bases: TGTGCCAGCAGCTTGGTGGCCAAAGACTATGGCTACACCTTC. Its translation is CASSLVAKDYGYTF.

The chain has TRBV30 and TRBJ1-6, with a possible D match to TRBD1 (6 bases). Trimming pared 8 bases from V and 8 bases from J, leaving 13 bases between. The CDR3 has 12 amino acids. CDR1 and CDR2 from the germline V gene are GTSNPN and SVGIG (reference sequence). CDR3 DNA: TGTGCCCACGGACAGTCGGATTCACCCCTCCACTTT. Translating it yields CAHGQSDSPLHF.

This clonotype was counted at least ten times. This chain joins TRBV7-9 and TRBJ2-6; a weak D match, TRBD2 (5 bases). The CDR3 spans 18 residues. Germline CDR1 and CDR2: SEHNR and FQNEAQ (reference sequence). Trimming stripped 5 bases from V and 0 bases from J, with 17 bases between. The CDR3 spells CASSPLRGSSSGANVLTF. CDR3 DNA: TGTGCCAGCAGCCCCCTTAGAGGGAGTAGCTCTGGGGCCAACGTCCTGACTTTC.

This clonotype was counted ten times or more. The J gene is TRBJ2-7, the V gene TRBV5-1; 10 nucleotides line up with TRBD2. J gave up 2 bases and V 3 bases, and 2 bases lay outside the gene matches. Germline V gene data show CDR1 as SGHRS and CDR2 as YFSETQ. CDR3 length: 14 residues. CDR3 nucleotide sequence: TGCGCCAGCAGCTGGACTAGCGGTACCTACGAGCAGTACTTC. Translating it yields CASSWTSGTYEQYF.

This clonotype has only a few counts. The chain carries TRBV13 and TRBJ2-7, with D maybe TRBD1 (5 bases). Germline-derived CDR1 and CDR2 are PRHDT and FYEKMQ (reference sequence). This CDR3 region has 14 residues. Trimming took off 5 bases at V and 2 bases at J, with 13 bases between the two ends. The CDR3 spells CASSPPGRAYEQYF. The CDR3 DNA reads TGTGCCAGCAGCCCCCCAGGGCGCGCCTACGAGCAGTACTTC.